This T cell receptor beta chain originates from a study of regulatory T cells in long-lasting Graves disease. Points from the study as a whole: Peripheral blood was the sole material, not thyroid tissue. The study found TRBV28, TRBJ1-2 and TRBJ2-5 favored in persistent disease.

This clonotype was counted once. Antigen: not known. The sample's time point: persistent/refractory GD, antithyroid drugs over 5 years with positive TRAb. The TCR library was made from RNA extracted from PBMCs. Building of the TCR beta libraries involved iRepertoire HTBI primers and Arm-PCR of CDR3 regions. TCRdb re-derived calls from the multiplex PCR reads in MiXCR, one entry per CDR3 protein. The top ten hold around 20% of the sample, which has hundreds of thousands of distinct CDR3 sequences, less than 25% seen once. V was trimmed by 3 bases and J by 1 base, leaving 15 bases between them. The CDR3 length is 17 residues. CDR1 MRHNA and CDR2 SNTAGT come from the germline V gene.

J is TRBJ2-2 and V is TRBV6-4, with D possibly matching TRBD2 (5 bases). Sample: peripheral blood mononuclear cells (PBMCs), taken when the disease was refractory, from a patient treated with antithyroid drugs. This receptor was taken from a female donor with Graves disease. In nucleotides, the CDR3 is TGTGCCAGCAGTGAACCCGGGGTCATAGAGAACACCGGGGAGCTGTTTTTT. This codes for CASSEPGVIENTGELFF.